These T cell receptor beta chains were read from a single sample in a study of blood T cell repertoires in COVID-19. The assay was immunoSEQ multiplex PCR, and TCRdb's table has in-frame clones only and misses some. The sample lists over 250,000 clones, roughly 90% occurring once. The sample consisted of peripheral blood. The receptors originated from a man between 45 and 60 years old with acute or convalescent COVID-19. Each CDR3 is given with its conserved first and last residue. The D gene is left open where the match is weak. Clone size is not always given. Where it is, it says once, few, many or a class for expanded clones.

J gene | CDR3 length | clone size | D gene | V gene | CDR3 protein | CDR3 DNA
TRBJ2-3 | 15 | NA | TRBD1 | TRBV9 | CASSVRTGDTDTQYF | TGTGCCAGCAGCGTCCGGACAGGGGACACAGATACGCAGTATTTT
TRBJ1-1 | 14 | NA | TRBD1 | TRBV5-1 | CASRTGDRNTEAFF | TGCGCCAGCCGAACGGGGGACAGAAACACTGAAGCTTTCTTT
TRBJ2-5 | 11 | NA | NA | TRBV6-6 | CASSPPGPQYF | TGTGCCAGCAGTCCACCAGGTCCCCAGTACTTC
TRBJ1-5 | 15 | NA | NA | TRBV30 | CAWSVLGHLGQPQHF | TGTGCCTGGAGTGTACTGGGACATCTAGGTCAGCCCCAGCATTTT
TRBJ1-3 | 16 | NA | TRBD1 | TRBV5-6 | CASSPGQRHSGNTIYF | TGTGCCAGCAGCCCGGGACAGCGCCACTCTGGAAACACCATATATTTT
TRBJ1-2 | 12 | once | NA | TRBV29-1 | CSVAVPPIGYTF | TGCAGCGTTGCCGTACCGCCTATTGGCTACACCTTC
TRBJ1-2 | 11 | NA | NA | TRBV20-1 | CSAGGSEGYTF | TGCAGTGCCGGGGGATCTGAGGGCTACACCTTC
TRBJ2-2 | 15 | NA | TRBD2 | TRBV5-1 | CASEPGLGYLGELFF | TGCGCCAGCGAACCGGGACTAGGGTACCTCGGGGAGCTGTTTTTT
TRBJ1-3 | 14 | NA | NA | TRBV5-5 | CASSLWGPGNTIYF | TGTGCCAGCAGCTTGTGGGGGCCTGGAAACACCATATATTTT
TRBJ2-7 | 15 | once | NA | TRBV3-1/TRBV3-2 | CASSQDPAGTYEQYF | TGTGCCAGCAGCCAAGATCCGGCGGGGACCTACGAGCAGTACTTC
TRBJ2-3 | 13 | NA | TRBD2 | TRBV5-4 | CASSLAGADTQYF | TGTGCCAGCAGCCTCGCGGGGGCAGATACGCAGTATTTT
TRBJ1-5 | 13 | NA | TRBD1 | TRBV27 | CASRMTGEQPQHF | TGTGCCAGCAGAATGACAGGGGAACAGCCCCAGCATTTT
TRBJ1-4 | 14 | NA | NA | TRBV6-2/TRBV6-3 | CASSFSTLNEKLFF | TGTGCCAGCAGTTTCTCGACTCTTAATGAAAAACTGTTTTTT
TRBJ1-5 | 16 | NA | TRBD1 | TRBV6-6 | CASSRRGDRGDQPQHF | TGTGCCAGCAGTCGAAGGGGAGACAGGGGAGATCAGCCCCAGCATTTT
TRBJ1-2 | 12 | NA | NA | TRBV10-3 | CAITGSDYGYTF | TGTGCCATCACCGGGTCTGACTATGGCTACACCTTC
TRBJ1-2 | 17 | NA | TRBD1 | TRBV5-1 | CASSPTWDRDENYGYTF | TGCGCCAGCAGCCCGACCTGGGACAGGGATGAGAACTATGGCTACACCTTC
TRBJ1-2 | 13 | NA | NA | TRBV7-3 | CASSLNPGDGYTF | TGTGCCAGCAGCTTAAATCCCGGGGATGGCTACACCTTC
TRBJ2-5 | 13 | NA | NA | TRBV15 | CATSRAGSETQYF | TGTGCCACCAGCAGGGCGGGGTCCGAGACCCAGTACTTC
TRBJ1-5 | 14 | NA | NA | TRBV7-2 | CASSLSLSNQPQHF | TGTGCCAGCAGCTTATCTTTGAGCAATCAGCCCCAGCATTTT
TRBJ1-1 | 13 | NA | NA | TRBV7-3 | CASSRDSYTEAFF | TGTGCCAGCTCCAGGGATTCCTACACTGAAGCTTTCTTT
TRBJ1-1 | 14 | NA | TRBD1 | TRBV30 | CAWRPTGGLVGAFF | TGTGCCTGGAGACCGACAGGGGGCCTCGTGGGGGCTTTCTTT
TRBJ2-2 | 17 | NA | TRBD1 | TRBV7-7 | CASSPGYRTGNTGELFF | TGTGCTAGCAGCCCAGGGTATCGGACAGGGAACACCGGGGAGCTGTTTTTT
TRBJ2-4 | 13 | NA | NA | TRBV12-5 | CASGKEGGNIQYF | TGTGCTAGTGGAAAAGAAGGGGGAAACATTCAGTACTTC
TRBJ2-3 | 16 | once | TRBD2 | TRBV5-1 | CASSTTGSGGSDTQYF | TGCGCCAGCAGCACGACGGGTAGCGGGGGGTCAGATACGCAGTATTTT
TRBJ2-3 | 16 | few | TRBD2 | TRBV6-2/TRBV6-3 | CASSYPLAGGTDTQYF | TGTGCCAGCAGTTACCCCCTAGCGGGGGGCACAGATACGCAGTATTTT
TRBJ1-2 | 12 | NA | NA | TRBV3-1/TRBV3-2 | CASSQSPSGYTF | TGTGCCAGCAGCCAAAGCCCCTCGGGCTACACCTTC
TRBJ2-3 | 14 | once | NA | TRBV27 | CASSHRDGTDTQYF | TGTGCCAGCAGCCACAGGGATGGCACAGATACGCAGTATTTT
TRBJ1-1 | 17 | NA | NA | TRBV19 | CASSIRRGRGGSTEAFF | TGTGCCAGTAGTATCCGCAGGGGCAGGGGAGGGTCGACTGAAGCTTTCTTT
TRBJ1-1 | 13 | NA | NA | TRBV5-1 | CASSLAVNTEAFF | TGCGCCAGCAGCTTGGCAGTGAACACTGAAGCTTTCTTT
TRBJ1-2 | 16 | NA | TRBD1 | TRBV24-1 | CATSDPGQGQVQGYTF | TGTGCCACCAGTGACCCCGGACAGGGACAAGTTCAAGGCTACACCTTC
TRBJ2-7 | 16 | NA | TRBD1 | TRBV3-1/TRBV3-2 | CASSPNPRTGRYEQYF | TGTGCCAGCAGCCCGAACCCCCGGACAGGGAGGTACGAGCAGTACTTC
TRBJ1-2 | 15 | NA | NA | TRBV15 | CATSRDRAGFYGYTF | TGTGCCACCAGCAGAGATCGGGCAGGGTTCTATGGCTACACCTTC
TRBJ1-2 | 14 | once | NA | TRBV2 | CASRAPGLGYGYTF | TGTGCCAGCAGAGCTCCGGGACTGGGCTATGGCTACACCTTC
TRBJ1-2 | 13 | NA | NA | TRBV27 | CASSLVGAGGYTF | TGTGCCAGCAGTTTAGTGGGGGCCGGTGGCTACACCTTC
TRBJ1-4 | 14 | NA | TRBD1 | TRBV2 | CASMEQGASEKLFF | TGTGCCAGCATGGAACAGGGGGCAAGCGAAAAACTGTTTTTT
TRBJ1-3 | 14 | NA | NA | TRBV7-2 | CASSLIRGGNTIYF | TGTGCCAGCAGCTTAATCAGGGGTGGAAACACCATATATTTT
TRBJ2-1 | 16 | once | TRBD1 | TRBV7-2 | CASSLGGTGGGLTQFF | TGTGCCAGCAGCTTAGGCGGGACAGGAGGAGGACTGACGCAGTTCTTC
TRBJ1-6 | 16 | NA | TRBD1 | TRBV5-4 | CASSLGPGQGFSPLHF | TGTGCCAGCAGCTTGGGGCCGGGACAGGGTTTTTCACCCCTCCACTTT
TRBJ1-1 | 13 | NA | NA | TRBV30 | CAWSNGIGTEAFF | TGTGCCTGGAGTAACGGGATCGGCACTGAAGCTTTCTTT
TRBJ2-2 | 20 | NA | TRBD1 | TRBV7-7 | CASSYGDRGRNLSNTGELFF | TGTGCTAGCAGCTACGGGGACAGGGGGCGAAATCTGTCGAACACCGGGGAGCTGTTTTTT
TRBJ2-3 | 15 | NA | NA | TRBV5-1 | CASSLVGRVTDTQYF | TGCGCCAGCAGCTTGGTAGGCCGGGTCACAGATACGCAGTATTTT
TRBJ2-1 | 14 | NA | TRBD2 | TRBV2 | CASELLLAGGEQFF | TGTGCCAGTGAGCTCCTACTAGCGGGAGGTGAGCAGTTCTTC
TRBJ1-1 | 15 | NA | NA | TRBV7-9 | CASSLSPGGNTEAFF | TGTGCCAGCAGCTTATCCCCCGGGGGGAACACTGAAGCTTTCTTT
TRBJ1-2 | 12 | NA | NA | TRBV7-8 | CASSKGGPGYTF | TGTGCCAGCAGTAAGGGGGGGCCTGGCTACACCTTC
TRBJ2-1 | 16 | NA | TRBD1 | TRBV5-8 | CASSPLQGSSYNEQFF | TGTGCCAGCAGCCCCTTACAGGGGAGCAGCTACAATGAGCAGTTCTTC
TRBJ2-7 | 12 | NA | TRBD2 | TRBV6-6 | CASSYSGGEQYF | TGTGCCAGCAGTTACTCCGGGGGGGAGCAGTACTTC